This T cell receptor beta chain was found in a study of Graves' ophthalmopathy and Graves' hyperthyroidism. Amplification of TCR beta CDR3 regions used RNA transcripts. An opening RT-PCR round employed HTBI primers and preceded a second-round multiplex PCR. MiXCR, applied by TCRdb to the multiplex PCR reads, yields one record per CDR3 protein. The data contain approximately 480,000 distinct CDR3 sequences, 13% to 15% of them seen just once; the ten biggest clones take up 9.8%. Many counts were recorded for this clonotype. Patients with other autoimmune diseases, uncontrolled infections, pregnancy or lactation were excluded. The starting material, approximately 10 ml of fresh peripheral blood, provided the PBMCs. The receptor comes from a woman in her twenties or thirties with Graves' ophthalmopathy. Sequencing input: blood.

CDR3 coding DNA: TGTGCCAGTATCAAGAGAACTGAAGCTTTCTTT. It codes for CASIKRTEAFF. The rearrangement joins TRBV19 to TRBJ1-1; D gene ambiguous. The CDR3 consists of 11 residues. Germline CDR1 reads LNHDA; CDR2 reads SQIVND (reference sequence). V was cut by 7 bases and J by 5 bases, with 8 bases left in between.